The clone carrying this TCR beta chain was counted many times. After removal of 6 bases from V and 6 bases from J, the junction contained 7 bases not matched to a gene. The CDR3 has 14 residues. CDR1 DFQATT and CDR2 SNEGSKA come from the germline V gene (reference sequence). These data are taken from a study of T cells in Graves' hyperthyroidism and ophthalmopathy. Study-level information: The authors collected peripheral blood at initial diagnosis, before any treatment.

Amplified regions were TCR beta CDR3 sequences from RNA transcripts. In the first-round RT-PCR of the TCR CDR3, the HTBI primer set was used. TCRdb processed the multiplex PCR reads anew with MiXCR; each CDR3 protein has one entry. The data contain approximately 40,000 distinct CDR3 sequences, 52% of them seen just once; the ten biggest clones take up about a sixth. The V gene is TRBV20-1, the J gene TRBJ2-1; 11 bases line up with TRBD2. Sequences were obtained from blood. The receptor was isolated from a man in his forties with Graves' ophthalmopathy. CDR3 nucleotides: TGCAGTGCATTAGTAGCGGGGGGGGGCAATGAGCAGTTCTTC. It is translated as CSALVAGGGNEQFF.